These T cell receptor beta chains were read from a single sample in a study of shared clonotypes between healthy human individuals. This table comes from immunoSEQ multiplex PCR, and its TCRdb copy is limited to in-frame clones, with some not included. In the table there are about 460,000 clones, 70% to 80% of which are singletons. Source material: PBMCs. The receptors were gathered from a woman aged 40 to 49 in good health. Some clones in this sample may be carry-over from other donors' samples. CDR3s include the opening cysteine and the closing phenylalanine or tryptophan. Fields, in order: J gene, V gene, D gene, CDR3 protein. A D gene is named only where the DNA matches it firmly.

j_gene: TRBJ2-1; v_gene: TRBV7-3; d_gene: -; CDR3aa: CASSLGGGGHNEQFF
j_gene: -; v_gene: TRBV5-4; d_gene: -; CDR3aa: CASSLVAGEQYF
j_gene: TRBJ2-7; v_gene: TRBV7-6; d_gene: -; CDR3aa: CASGTSAYEQYF
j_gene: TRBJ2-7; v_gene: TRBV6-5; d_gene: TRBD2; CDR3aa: CASRAGGSAEQYF
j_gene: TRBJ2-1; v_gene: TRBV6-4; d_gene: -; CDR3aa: CASSDKSGEREQFF
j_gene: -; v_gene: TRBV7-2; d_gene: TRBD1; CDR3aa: CASSPTPGQGTYEQYF
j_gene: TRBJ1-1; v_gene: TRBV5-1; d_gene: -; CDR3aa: CASRGGMNTEAFF
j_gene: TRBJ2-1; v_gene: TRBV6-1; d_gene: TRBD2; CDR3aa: CASSEPREVHNEQFF
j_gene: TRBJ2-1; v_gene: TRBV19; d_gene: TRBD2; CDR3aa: CASSIAGGPYNEQFF
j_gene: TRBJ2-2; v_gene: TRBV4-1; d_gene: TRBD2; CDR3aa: CASSQVGTSGSLANTGELFF
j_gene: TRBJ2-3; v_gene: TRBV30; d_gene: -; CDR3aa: CARTYRRGGGTDTQYF
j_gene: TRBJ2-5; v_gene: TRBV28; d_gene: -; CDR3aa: CASSRTLQETQYF
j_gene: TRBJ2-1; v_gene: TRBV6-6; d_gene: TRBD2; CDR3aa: CASSYSLAGGENEQFF
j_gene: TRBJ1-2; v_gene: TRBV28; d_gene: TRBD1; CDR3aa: CASRTSGTGYGYTF
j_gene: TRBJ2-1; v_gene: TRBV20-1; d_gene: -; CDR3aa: CSAREWDEQFF
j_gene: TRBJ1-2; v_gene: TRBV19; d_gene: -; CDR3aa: CASHGPGHNYGYTF
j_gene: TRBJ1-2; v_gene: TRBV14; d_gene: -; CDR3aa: CASSQDLLGDVAAGYTF
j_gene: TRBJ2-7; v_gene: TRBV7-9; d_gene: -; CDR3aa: CASSLDGTGRAYEQYF
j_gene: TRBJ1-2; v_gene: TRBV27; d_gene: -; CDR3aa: CASTEDPVGYGYTF
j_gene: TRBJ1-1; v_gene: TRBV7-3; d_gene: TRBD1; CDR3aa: CASSPGQGRSNTEAFF
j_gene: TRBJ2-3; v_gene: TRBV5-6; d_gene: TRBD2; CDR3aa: CASSSLAVSTDTQYF
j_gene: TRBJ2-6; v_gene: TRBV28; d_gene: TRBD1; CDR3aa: CASSLGTGGSGANVLTF
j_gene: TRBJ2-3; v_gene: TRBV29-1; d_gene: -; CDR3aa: CSVRVASGTDTQYF
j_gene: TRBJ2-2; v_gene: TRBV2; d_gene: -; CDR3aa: CASSALGGRNTGELFF
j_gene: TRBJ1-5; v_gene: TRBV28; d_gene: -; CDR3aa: CASSPRKGQVPGPQHF